Below, 21 T cell receptor beta chains from the same sample are listed, as sequenced in a study of blood T cell dynamics during melanoma immunotherapy. Libraries were prepared by immunoSEQ multiplex PCR; TCRdb keeps only in-frame clonotypes and omits some of them. The profile shows about 9,700 clones, about 85% of them singletons. Regarding time point: week 3, after first cycle of checkpoint inhibitor. This sample comprised blood, obtained from a patient treated with checkpoint blockade. All receptors derive from a human donor with melanoma.

In DNA form, the CDR3 reads TGCAGCGTTGCGGCCGCGGGCGTCTATGGCTACACCTTC. This encodes CSVAAAGVYGYTF. V and J are TRBV29-1 and TRBJ1-2; D is ambiguous. The CDR3 runs to 13 residues. V lost 4 bases and J 4 bases, leaving 13 bases between the germline ends. Germline values: CDR1 SQVTM, CDR2 ANQGSEA.

CDR3 coding DNA: TGTGCCAGCAGCCCCATTTCAGTAGCGGGATACGAGCAGTACTTC. Translated: CASSPISVAGYEQYF. V and J are TRBV28 and TRBJ2-7; 8 bases line up with TRBD2. The CDR3 spans 15 residues. V gave up 6 bases and J gave up 4 bases; unmatched junction bases: 11. Germline values: CDR1 MDHEN, CDR2 SYDVKM.

Concerning this clone itself: In the same sample, other DNA sequences code for this CDR3. For the CDR3, the DNA is TGTGCCAGCAGCTTGACGGGGCGGGGGGACTCCTACGAGCAGTACTTC. This encodes CASSLTGRGDSYEQYF. The chain links TRBV5-4 to TRBJ2-7; 8 positions agree with TRBD2. The germline V gene encodes CDR1 SGHNT and CDR2 YYREEE (reference sequence). V lost 1 base to trimming and J lost 0 bases; unmatched junction nucleotides: 6. The CDR3 has 16 residues. Combining the CDR3 with reference TRBV5-4 and TRBJ2-7 gives the whole variable domain ETGVTQSPTHLIKTRGQQVTLRCSSQSGHNTVSWYQQALGQGPQFIFQYYREEENGRGNFPPRFSGLQFPNYSSELNVNALELDDSALYLCASSLTGRGDSYEQYFGPGTRLTVT.

The chain recombines TRBV30 with TRBJ2-7, with TRBD1 matching 8 bases. The CDR3 extends over 15 amino acids. V trimming: 7 bases; J trimming: 3 bases; junction bases outside the gene matches: 14. In germline, CDR1 is GTSNPN, CDR2 SVGIG (reference sequence). CDR3 coding DNA: TGTGCCTTTACAAGCCGGGACAGGACAGACTACGAGCAGTACTTC. Encoded protein: CAFTSRDRTDYEQYF.

The V call is TRBV6-5, the J call TRBJ2-7, with 8 bases fitting TRBD2. The length of the CDR3 is 14 residues. The J segment lost 5 bases and the V segment lost 2 bases, leaving 5 bases of the junction unmatched. Germline CDR1 and CDR2: MNHEY and SVGAGI. For the CDR3, the DNA is TGTGCCAGCAGTTACGGGCGGGAGGCCCACGAGCAGTACTTC. Protein: CASSYGREAHEQYF.

The V gene is TRBV19, the J gene TRBJ2-1; 10 nucleotides agree with TRBD1. The CDR3 covers 16 residues. CDR1 is LNHDA, CDR2 SQIVND, per germline (reference sequence). J was trimmed by 4 bases and V by 3 bases; bases with no gene match: 6. The DNA for the CDR3 is TGTGCCAGTAGTATCTGGGACAGGGGTGAATACAATGAGCAGTTCTTC. Translation gives CASSIWDRGEYNEQFF.

V is TRBV6-1 and J is TRBJ2-3; D is undetermined. CDR3 size: 15 residues. The germline V gene has CDR1 MNHNS and CDR2 SASEGT. The V gene lost 1 base and the J gene lost 4 bases, with 12 bases spanning the gap. The CDR3 nucleotides read TGTGCCAGCAGTGAAGTGGGCAGTCGGGCAGATACGCAGTATTTT. This translates into CASSEVGSRADTQYF.

The chain couples TRBV28 to TRBJ2-1, with D possibly being TRBD2 (5 bases). CDR1 MDHEN and CDR2 SYDVKM come from the germline V gene. CDR3 length: 14 residues. Trimming cost V 5 bases and J 9 bases, with 17 bases left between them. The CDR3 spells CASSRLRERGEQFF. As DNA, the CDR3 is TGTGCCAGCAGTCGATTGCGAGAACGGGGTGAGCAGTTCTTC. Full variable domain (rest looked up from reference TRBV28 and TRBJ2-1): DVKVTQSSRYLVKRTGEKVFLECVQDMDHENMFWYRQDPGLGLRLIYFSYDVKMKEKGDIPEGYSVSREKKERFSLILESASTNQTSMYLCASSRLRERGEQFFGPGTRLTVL.

The CDR3 coding sequence is TGTGCCAGTAGTCCGAAGGGAGCGGGGCCCTCCACCTACAATGAGCAGTTCTTC. This gives the protein CASSPKGAGPSTYNEQFF. The rearrangement joins TRBV19 to TRBJ2-1; 7 nucleotides agree with TRBD2. In germline, CDR1 is LNHDA, CDR2 SQIVND (reference sequence). The CDR3 spans 18 residues. The V and J ends lost 5 bases and 2 bases, in that order; junction bases with no gene match: 15. Full variable domain (remainder filled in from reference TRBV19 and TRBJ2-1): DGGITQSPKYLFRKEGQNVTLSCEQNLNHDAMYWYRQDPGQGLRLIYYSQIVNDFQKGDIAEGYSVSREKKESFPLTVTSAQKNPTAFYLCASSPKGAGPSTYNEQFFGPGTRLTVL.

The chain joins TRBV19 to TRBJ1-4; weak D call: TRBD1 (5 bases). The V gene lost 3 bases and the J gene lost 9 bases, with 8 bases spanning the gap. Looked up from germline, CDR1 is LNHDA and CDR2 is SQIVND (reference sequence). The CDR3 has 12 residues. CDR3 nucleotide sequence: TGTGCCAGTAGTATTGGGGGGAAAAAACTGTTTTTT. Amino acids: CASSIGGKKLFF.

This chain connects TRBV6-5 to TRBJ1-2, with 9 bases fitting TRBD1. Germline V lookup: CDR1 MNHEY, CDR2 SVGAGI. The CDR3 is 13 residues long. The V and J ends lost 5 bases and 4 bases, in that order; junction bases with no gene match: 2. In nucleotides, the CDR3 is TGTGCCAGCAGTACGACAGGGGGCTATGGCTACACCTTC. Translated: CASSTTGGYGYTF.

This chain connects TRBV7-2 to TRBJ1-5, with a possible D match to TRBD1 (5 bases). CDR1 and CDR2 from the germline V gene are SGHTA and FQGNSA. CDR3 length: 15 amino acids. Between the trimmed V and J ends, which lost 5 bases and 2 bases, there was a span of 13 bases. The CDR3 region has the DNA TGTGCCAGCAGCCCCGGGGTGGGGGGCAATCAGCCCCAGCATTTT. Its protein product is CASSPGVGGNQPQHF.

The chain has TRBV4-3 and TRBJ2-7; D is unclear. V lost 2 bases and J 2 bases, leaving 10 bases between the germline ends. The CDR3 is 14 amino acids. CDR1 and CDR2 (germline): LGHNA, YSLEER. DNA for the CDR3: TGCGCCAGCAGCCAAAAGCTGTATACCTACGAGCAGTACTTC. This translates into CASSQKLYTYEQYF.

This clone was counted once. This chain connects TRBV18 to TRBJ2-1; 8 positions agree with TRBD1. With 3 bases clipped from V and 4 bases from J, the junction kept 2 bases outside the gene matches. This CDR3 comprises 14 residues. The germline CDR1 and CDR2 sequences are KGHSH and LQKENI. The CDR3 sequence: CASSPRQGYNEQFF. CDR3 nucleotide sequence: TGTGCCAGCTCACCGCGACAGGGGTACAATGAGCAGTTCTTC. Together with reference TRBV18 and TRBJ2-1, the CDR3 gives the full variable domain: NAGVMQNPRHLVRRRGQEARLRCSPMKGHSHVYWYRQLPEEGLKFMVYLQKENIIDESGMPKERFSAEFPKEGPSILRIQQVVRGDSAAYFCASSPRQGYNEQFFGPGTRLTVL.

The V and J genes are TRBV4-2 and TRBJ1-4; D is ambiguous. With 5 bases removed from V and 7 bases from J, the gap between germline ends came to 14 bases. The CDR3 has 14 residues. The germline V gene encodes CDR1 LGHNA and CDR2 YNFKEQ. The CDR3 DNA follows: TGTGCCAGCAGCTTGAGGCGGGATGGTGAAAAACTGTTTTTT. As protein: CASSLRRDGEKLFF.

This CDR3 reads CASSLGGRGETQYF. DNA for the CDR3: TGTGCCAGCAGCTTAGGGGGCCGCGGGGAGACCCAGTACTTC. This sequence joins TRBV7-2 and TRBJ2-5; the D call may be TRBD1 or TRBD2 (5 bases each). The CDR3 runs to 14 residues. V lost 1 base to trimming and J lost 5 bases, with 11 bases between them. Germline CDR1 SGHTA, CDR2 FQGNSA.

The rearrangement joins TRBV7-9 to TRBJ1-2, with TRBD1 as a possible D gene (6 bases). The CDR3 totals 14 residues. V was pared by 0 bases and J by 2 bases, with 7 bases between. Germline CDR1 is SEHNR and CDR2 is FQNEAQ (reference sequence). CDR3 protein: CASSLAGANYGYTF. CDR3 coding DNA: TGTGCCAGCAGCTTAGCGGGGGCCAACTATGGCTACACCTTC.

The chain uses TRBV7-7 and TRBJ2-5, with D maybe TRBD2 (5 bases). CDR1 SSHAT and CDR2 FNYEAQ come from the germline V gene (reference sequence). This CDR3 has 14 residues. The V gene lost 2 bases and the J gene lost 4 bases, with 11 bases spanning the gap. This CDR3 reads CASSLTLGLETQYF. In DNA, the CDR3 is TGTGCCAGCAGCTTAACACTAGGGCTAGAGACCCAGTACTTC.

This rearrangement joins TRBV28 to TRBJ2-3, with TRBD2 matching 10 bases. The V and J ends lost 6 bases and 5 bases, in that order; junction bases with no gene match: 5. The CDR3 has 14 residues. CDR1 is MDHEN, CDR2 SYDVKM, per germline. The CDR3 spells CASRSRLAGDTQYF. CDR3 nucleotide sequence: TGTGCCAGCAGGTCTAGACTAGCGGGAGATACGCAGTATTTT.

V is TRBV9 and J is TRBJ2-1, with a possible D match to TRBD1 (5 bases). The V end was cut by 3 bases, the J end by 4 bases, with 11 bases between. Per germline, CDR1 SGDLS and CDR2 YYNGEE. The CDR3 is 14 amino acids. As DNA, the CDR3 is TGTGCCAGCAGCGGGGGCGGCTTATACAATGAGCAGTTCTTC. Translated: CASSGGGLYNEQFF.

Written as DNA, the CDR3 is TGCGCCAGCAGCTTGGCCCCAAGGACTAGCGGGAACACCGGGGAGCTGTTTTTT. Its protein product is CASSLAPRTSGNTGELFF. The V gene is TRBV5-1, the J gene TRBJ2-2; TRBD2 agrees at 10 bases. V gave up 0 bases and J gave up 1 base; unmatched junction bases: 6. The CDR3 is 18 residues long. Germline CDR1 and CDR2: SGHRS and YFSETQ.